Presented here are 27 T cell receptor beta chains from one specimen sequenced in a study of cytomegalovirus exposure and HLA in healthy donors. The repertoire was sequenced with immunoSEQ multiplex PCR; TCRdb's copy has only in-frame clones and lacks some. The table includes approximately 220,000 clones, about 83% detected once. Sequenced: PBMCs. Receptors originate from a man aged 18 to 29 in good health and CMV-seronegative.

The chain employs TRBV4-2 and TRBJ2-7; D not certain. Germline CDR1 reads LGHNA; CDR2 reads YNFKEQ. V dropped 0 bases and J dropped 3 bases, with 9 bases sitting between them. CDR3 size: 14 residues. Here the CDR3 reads CASSQEAPSYEQYF. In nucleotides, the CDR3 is TGTGCCAGCAGCCAAGAGGCCCCCAGCTACGAGCAGTACTTC.

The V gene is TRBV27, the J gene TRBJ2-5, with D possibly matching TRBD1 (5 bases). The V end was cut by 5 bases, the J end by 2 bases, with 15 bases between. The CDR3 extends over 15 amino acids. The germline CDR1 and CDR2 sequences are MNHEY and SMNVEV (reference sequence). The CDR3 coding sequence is TGTGCCAGCAGTGGCGAGATTGACAGACAAGAGACCCAGTACTTC. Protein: CASSGEIDRQETQYF.

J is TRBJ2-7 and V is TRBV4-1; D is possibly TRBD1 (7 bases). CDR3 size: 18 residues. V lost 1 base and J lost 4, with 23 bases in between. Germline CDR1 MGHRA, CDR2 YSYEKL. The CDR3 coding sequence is TGCGCCAGCAGCCAAGTAACGGTTACGGCAGGGGGAGGATACGAGCAGTACTTC. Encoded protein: CASSQVTVTAGGGYEQYF.

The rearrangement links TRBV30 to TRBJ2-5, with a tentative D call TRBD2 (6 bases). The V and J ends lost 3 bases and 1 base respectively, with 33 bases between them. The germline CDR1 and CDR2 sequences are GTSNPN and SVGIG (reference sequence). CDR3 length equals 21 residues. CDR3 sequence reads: CAWSGFSSISAGLATQETQYF. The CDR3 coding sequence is TGTGCCTGGAGCGGCTTCTCCAGCATCTCGGCGGGGCTGGCGACCCAAGAGACCCAGTACTTC.

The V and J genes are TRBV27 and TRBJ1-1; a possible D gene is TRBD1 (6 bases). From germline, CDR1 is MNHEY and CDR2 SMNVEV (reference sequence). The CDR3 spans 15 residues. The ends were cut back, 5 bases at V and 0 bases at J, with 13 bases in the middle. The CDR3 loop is CASSRGDTMNTEAFF. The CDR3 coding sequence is TGTGCCAGCAGTCGGGGGGACACTATGAACACTGAAGCTTTCTTT.

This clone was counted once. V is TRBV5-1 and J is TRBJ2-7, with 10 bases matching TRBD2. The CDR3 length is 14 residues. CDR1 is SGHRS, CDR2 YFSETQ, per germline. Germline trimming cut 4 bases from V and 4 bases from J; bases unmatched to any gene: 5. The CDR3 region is CASSTGLATYEQYF. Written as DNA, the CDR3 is TGCGCCAGCAGCACGGGACTAGCGACTTACGAGCAGTACTTC.

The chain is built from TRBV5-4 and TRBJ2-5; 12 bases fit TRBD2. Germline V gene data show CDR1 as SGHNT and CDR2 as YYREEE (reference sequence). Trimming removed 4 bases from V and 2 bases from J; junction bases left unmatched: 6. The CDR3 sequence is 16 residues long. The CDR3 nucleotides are TGTGCCAGCAGCCGGGGACTAGCGGGTGTACAAGAGACCCAGTACTTC. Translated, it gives CASSRGLAGVQETQYF.

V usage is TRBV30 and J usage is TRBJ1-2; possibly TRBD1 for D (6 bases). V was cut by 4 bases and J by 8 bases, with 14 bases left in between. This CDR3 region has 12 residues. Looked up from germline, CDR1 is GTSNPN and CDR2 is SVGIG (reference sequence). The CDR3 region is CAWNRGAGGYTF. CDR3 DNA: TGTGCCTGGAATCGGGGGGCAGGAGGCTACACCTTC.

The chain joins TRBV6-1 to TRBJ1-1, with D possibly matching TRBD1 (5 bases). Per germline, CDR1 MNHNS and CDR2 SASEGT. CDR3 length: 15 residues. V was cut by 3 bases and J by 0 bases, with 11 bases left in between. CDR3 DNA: TGTGCCAGCAGTGATGGGGGGGTCATGAACACTGAAGCTTTCTTT. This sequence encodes CASSDGGVMNTEAFF.

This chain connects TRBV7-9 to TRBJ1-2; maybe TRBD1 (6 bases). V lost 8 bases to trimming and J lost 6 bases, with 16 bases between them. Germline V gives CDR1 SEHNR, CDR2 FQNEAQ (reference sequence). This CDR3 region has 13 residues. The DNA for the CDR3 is TGTGCCAGCCTAGGACAGCTTGGGGATGGCTACACCTTC. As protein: CASLGQLGDGYTF.

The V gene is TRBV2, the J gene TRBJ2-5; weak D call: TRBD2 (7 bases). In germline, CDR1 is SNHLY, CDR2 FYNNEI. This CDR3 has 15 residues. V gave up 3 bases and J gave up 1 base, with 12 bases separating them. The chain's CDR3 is CASSDVRGGQETQYF. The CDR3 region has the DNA TGTGCCAGCAGTGATGTGAGGGGGGGCCAAGAGACCCAGTACTTC.

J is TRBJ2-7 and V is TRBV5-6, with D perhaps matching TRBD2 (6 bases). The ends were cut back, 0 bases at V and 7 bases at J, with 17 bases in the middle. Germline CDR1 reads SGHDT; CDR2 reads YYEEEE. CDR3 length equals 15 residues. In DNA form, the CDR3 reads TGTGCCAGCAGCTTGGGTCTAGCGAGCCCGAGGGAGCAGTACTTC. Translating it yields CASSLGLASPREQYF.

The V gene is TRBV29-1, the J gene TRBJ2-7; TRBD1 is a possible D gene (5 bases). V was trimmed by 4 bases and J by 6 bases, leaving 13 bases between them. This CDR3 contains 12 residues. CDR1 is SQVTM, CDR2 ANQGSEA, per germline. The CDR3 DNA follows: TGCAGCGTTGGGACGCAGGGCTCCGAGCAGTACTTC. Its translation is CSVGTQGSEQYF.

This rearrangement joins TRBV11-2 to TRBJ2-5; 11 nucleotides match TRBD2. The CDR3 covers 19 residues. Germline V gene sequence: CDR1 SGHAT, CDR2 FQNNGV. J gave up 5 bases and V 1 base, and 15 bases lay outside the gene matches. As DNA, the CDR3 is TGTGCCAGCAGCTTAGCCCCCCCTTTGGGTAGCGGGAGGGGTGAGACCCAGTACTTC. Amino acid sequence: CASSLAPPLGSGRGETQYF.

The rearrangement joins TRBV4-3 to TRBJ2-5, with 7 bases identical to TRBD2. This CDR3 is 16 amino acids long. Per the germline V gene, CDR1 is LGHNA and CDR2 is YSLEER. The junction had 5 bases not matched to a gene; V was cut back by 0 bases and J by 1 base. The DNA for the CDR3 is TGCGCCAGCAGCCAAGACCCTAGCGGATTCCAAGAGACCCAGTACTTC. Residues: CASSQDPSGFQETQYF.

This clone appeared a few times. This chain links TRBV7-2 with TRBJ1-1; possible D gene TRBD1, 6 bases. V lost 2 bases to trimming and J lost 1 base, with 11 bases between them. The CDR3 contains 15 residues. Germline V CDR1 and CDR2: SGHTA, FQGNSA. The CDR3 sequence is CASSLTGYRNTEAFF. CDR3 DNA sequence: TGTGCCAGCAGCTTAACAGGGTATAGGAACACTGAAGCTTTCTTT.

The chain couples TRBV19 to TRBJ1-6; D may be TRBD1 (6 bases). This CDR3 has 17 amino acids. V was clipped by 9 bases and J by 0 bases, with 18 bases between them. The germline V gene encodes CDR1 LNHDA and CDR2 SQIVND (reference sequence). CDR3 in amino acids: CASREVGTRSYNSPLHF. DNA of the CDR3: TGTGCCAGCCGGGAGGTAGGGACACGCTCCTATAATTCACCCCTCCACTTT.

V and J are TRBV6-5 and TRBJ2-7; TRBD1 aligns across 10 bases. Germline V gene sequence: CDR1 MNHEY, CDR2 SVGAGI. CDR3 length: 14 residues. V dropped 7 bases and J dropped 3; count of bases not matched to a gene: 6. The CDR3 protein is CASKAGQGIYEQYF. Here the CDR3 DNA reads TGTGCCAGCAAGGCGGGACAGGGGATCTACGAGCAGTACTTC.

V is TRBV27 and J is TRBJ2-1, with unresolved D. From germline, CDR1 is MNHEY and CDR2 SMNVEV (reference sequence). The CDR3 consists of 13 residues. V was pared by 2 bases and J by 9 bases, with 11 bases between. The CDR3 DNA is TGTGCCAGCAGTTTAGGGCCATTAGTTGAGCAGTTCTTC. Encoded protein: CASSLGPLVEQFF.

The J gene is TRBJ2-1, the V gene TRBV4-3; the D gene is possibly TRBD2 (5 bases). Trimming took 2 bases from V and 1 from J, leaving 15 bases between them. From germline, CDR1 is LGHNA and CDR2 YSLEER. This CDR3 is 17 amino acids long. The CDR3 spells CASSQSFGLGSYNEQFF. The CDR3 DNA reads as TGCGCCAGCAGCCAATCCTTCGGACTGGGGTCCTACAATGAGCAGTTCTTC.

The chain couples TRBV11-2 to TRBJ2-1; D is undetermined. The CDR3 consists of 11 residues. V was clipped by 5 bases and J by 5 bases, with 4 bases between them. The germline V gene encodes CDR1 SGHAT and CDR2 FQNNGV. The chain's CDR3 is CASSLNNEQFF. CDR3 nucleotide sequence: TGTGCCAGCAGCCTAAACAATGAGCAGTTCTTC.

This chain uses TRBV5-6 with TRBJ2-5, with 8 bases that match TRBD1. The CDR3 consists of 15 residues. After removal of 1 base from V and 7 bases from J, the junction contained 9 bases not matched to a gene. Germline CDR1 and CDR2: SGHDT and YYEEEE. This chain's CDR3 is CASSLLPDRERTQYF. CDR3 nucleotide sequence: TGTGCCAGCAGCTTGTTACCGGACAGGGAAAGGACCCAGTACTTC.

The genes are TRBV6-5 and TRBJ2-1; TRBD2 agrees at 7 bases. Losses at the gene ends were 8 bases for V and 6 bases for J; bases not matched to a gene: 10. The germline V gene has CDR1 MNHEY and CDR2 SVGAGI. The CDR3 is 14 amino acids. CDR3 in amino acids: CASSNGGSINEQFF. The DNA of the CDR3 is TGTGCCAGCTCTAACGGGGGGTCAATCAATGAGCAGTTCTTC.

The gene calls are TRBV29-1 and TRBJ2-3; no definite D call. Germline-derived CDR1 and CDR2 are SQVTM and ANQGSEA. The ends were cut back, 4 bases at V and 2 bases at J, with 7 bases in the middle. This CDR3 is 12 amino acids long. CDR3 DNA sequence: TGCAGCGTTGTACAGACCACAGATACGCAGTATTTT. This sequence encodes CSVVQTTDTQYF.

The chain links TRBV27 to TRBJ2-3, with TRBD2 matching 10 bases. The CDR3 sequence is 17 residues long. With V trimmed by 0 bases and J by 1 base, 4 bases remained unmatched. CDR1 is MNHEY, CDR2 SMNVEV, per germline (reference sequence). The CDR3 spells CASSLSGLAGGTDTQYF. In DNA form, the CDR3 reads TGTGCCAGCAGTTTATCGGGGCTAGCGGGGGGCACAGATACGCAGTATTTT.

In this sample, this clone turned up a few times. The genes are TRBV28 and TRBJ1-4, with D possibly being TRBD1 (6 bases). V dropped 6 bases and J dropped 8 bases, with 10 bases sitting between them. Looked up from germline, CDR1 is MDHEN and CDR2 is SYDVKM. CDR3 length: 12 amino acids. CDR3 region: CASRVTGEKLFF. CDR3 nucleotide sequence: TGTGCCAGCAGGGTAACAGGGGAAAAACTGTTTTTT.

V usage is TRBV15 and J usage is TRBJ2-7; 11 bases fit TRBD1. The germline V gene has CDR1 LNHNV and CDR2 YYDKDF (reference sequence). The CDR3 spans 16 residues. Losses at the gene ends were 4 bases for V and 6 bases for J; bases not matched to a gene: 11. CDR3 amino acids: CATSTMGDRGTSEQYF. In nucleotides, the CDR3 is TGTGCCACCAGCACCATGGGGGACAGGGGGACATCCGAGCAGTACTTC.